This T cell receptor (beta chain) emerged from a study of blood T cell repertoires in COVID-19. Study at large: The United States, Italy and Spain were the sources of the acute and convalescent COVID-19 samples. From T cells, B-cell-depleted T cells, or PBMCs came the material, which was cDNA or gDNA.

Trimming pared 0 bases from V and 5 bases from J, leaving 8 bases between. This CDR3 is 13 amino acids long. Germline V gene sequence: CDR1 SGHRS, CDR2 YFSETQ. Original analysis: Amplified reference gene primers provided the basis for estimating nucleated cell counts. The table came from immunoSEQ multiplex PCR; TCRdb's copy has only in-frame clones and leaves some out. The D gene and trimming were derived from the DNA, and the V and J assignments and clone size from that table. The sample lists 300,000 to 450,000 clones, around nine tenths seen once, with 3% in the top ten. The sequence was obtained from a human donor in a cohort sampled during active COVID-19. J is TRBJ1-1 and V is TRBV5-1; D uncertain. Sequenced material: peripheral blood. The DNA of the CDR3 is TGCGCCAGCAGCTTGGGGGCTTGGACTGAAGCTTTCTTT. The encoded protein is CASSLGAWTEAFF.